The 4 T cell receptor beta chains given below trace back to one sample, sequenced in a study of shared clonotypes between healthy human individuals. Using immunoSEQ multiplex PCR, the repertoire was profiled, and TCRdb retains in-frame clones only, with some absent. The sample has 2 million to 2.5 million clones, 85% to 95% seen once. What was sequenced was naive CD4+ T cells from PBMCs. Subset denoted: CD45RA+ positively selected. The receptors shown here come from a man younger than 30 in good health. Some clones in this sample may be carry-over from other donors' samples.

This chain connects TRBV7-2 to TRBJ2-7, with TRBD2 matching over 12 bases. The V gene's germline CDR1 is SGHTA and CDR2 FQGNSA. Unmatched junction bases numbered 7, after V lost 4 bases and J lost 6 bases. This CDR3 is built from 15 residues. CDR3 region: CASSSRLAGASEQYF. CDR3 nucleotide sequence: TGTGCCAGCAGCTCGAGACTAGCGGGAGCCTCCGAGCAGTACTTC.

The chain uses TRBV4-1 and TRBJ1-6; 7 bases match TRBD1. V lost 4 bases, J lost 9 bases, and 15 bases stayed unmatched. The CDR3 covers 17 residues. The germline V gene has CDR1 MGHRA and CDR2 YSYEKL. CDR3 sequence: CASSLQGGGTEGSPLHF. CDR3 nucleotide sequence: TGCGCCAGCAGCCTCCAAGGGGGAGGGACAGAGGGTTCACCCCTCCACTTT.

The chain recombines TRBV11-1 with TRBJ2-3; D possibly corresponds to TRBD1 (6 bases). The CDR3 is 15 residues long. The germline gives CDR1 SGHAT, CDR2 FQDESV (reference sequence). V gave up 4 bases and J gave up 0 bases, with 11 bases separating them. The CDR3 loop is CASSSRTASTDTQYF. CDR3 nucleotides: TGTGCCAGCAGCTCGCGGACAGCTAGCACAGATACGCAGTATTTT. Drawing the rest from reference TRBV11-1 and TRBJ2-3, the complete variable domain is EAEVAQSPRYKITEKSQAVAFWCDPISGHATLYWYRQILGQGPELLVQFQDESVVDDSQLPKDRFSAERLKGVDSTLKIQPAELGDSAMYLCASSSRTASTDTQYFGPGTRLTVL.

This chain links TRBV11-3 with TRBJ2-1; TRBD2 matches 16 bases. This CDR3 region has 17 residues. Germline V CDR1 and CDR2: SGHNT, YENEEA. The V segment lost 4 bases and the J segment 7 bases; nucleotides outside the gene matches: 7. Here the CDR3 reads CASSSGTSGRAGNEQFF. CDR3 nucleotide sequence: TGTGCCAGCAGCTCCGGGACTAGCGGGAGGGCCGGGAATGAGCAGTTCTTC.